This T cell receptor (beta chain) originates from a study of patients and donors after allogeneic stem cell transplantation. TCRdb re-called the RT-PCR reads with MiXCR, one entry per CDR3 protein. The sample records 900,000 to 1,000,000 distinct CDR3 sequences, roughly 18% being singletons. J gave up 5 bases and V 4 bases, and 11 bases lay outside the gene matches. There are 16 residues in the CDR3. The germline V gene has CDR1 SGHRS and CDR2 YFSETQ. V and J are TRBV5-1 and TRBJ2-7; 11 positions agree with TRBD2. The origin of this receptor is a human donor who was either an allogeneic HSCT recipient or a stem cell or donor lymphocyte infusion donor (not recorded which). It is not recorded whose cells these are; they may come from a transplant donor. Sequencing was performed on blood, either unsorted or a sorted T cell fraction (not recorded which). The CDR3 here is CASSHETSGRLNEQYF. In DNA, the CDR3 is TGCGCCAGCAGCCACGAAACTAGCGGGAGACTTAACGAGCAGTACTTC.